The 24 T cell receptor beta chains below all came from one sample that was sequenced in a study of PD-1 blockade in classical Hodgkin lymphoma. Profiled with immunoSEQ multiplex PCR; TCRdb holds only in-frame clones, not every one. The data show more than 9,500 clones, about 88% seen once. Time point in this sample: cycle 4 day 1 (C4D1), after less than 7 weeks of nivolumab. Autologous stem cell transplantation was followed by relapse in every patient, and brentuximab vedotin exposure varied. PBMCs were thawed, and CD8+ T cells were then isolated from them by magnetic negative selection. The sequencing here drew on CD8+ T cells from blood, taken before the fourth cycle of nivolumab. These receptors all come from a human donor with classical Hodgkin lymphoma. The donor label of this sample is uncertain.

The CDR3 nucleotides are TGCGCCAGCAGCCAAGATGGCGACAATGAGCAGTTCTTC. It encodes CASSQDGDNEQFF. The rearrangement joins TRBV4-1 to TRBJ2-1, with D uncertain. The V gene's germline CDR1 is MGHRA and CDR2 YSYEKL. This CDR3 region has 13 residues. Trimming cost V 0 bases and J 5 bases, with 5 bases left between them.

This chain uses TRBV9 with TRBJ1-1; D unclear. This CDR3 is 11 amino acids long. Trimming stripped 3 bases from V and 7 bases from J, with 7 bases between. The germline V gene has CDR1 SGDLS and CDR2 YYNGEE. In nucleotides, the CDR3 is TGTGCCAGCAGCGGGGGAAGTGAAGCTTTCTTT. This sequence encodes CASSGGSEAFF.

This clone was counted once. This rearrangement joins TRBV5-4 to TRBJ1-2; possible D gene TRBD1, 5 bases. Trimming took 9 bases from V and 3 from J, leaving 15 bases between them. From germline, CDR1 is SGHNT and CDR2 YYREEE (reference sequence). The CDR3 totals 13 residues. DNA for the CDR3: TGTGCCATGGTACATGGGGGATACTATGGCTACACCTTC. This encodes CAMVHGGYYGYTF.

The V call is TRBV29-1, the J call TRBJ1-2; D is unresolved. Germline CDR1 SQVTM, CDR2 ANQGSEA. V was trimmed by 3 bases and J by 4 bases, leaving 12 bases between them. There are 13 residues in the CDR3. CDR3 nucleotide sequence: TGCAGCGTTGAGCGGGCCTACTCCTATGGCTACACCTTC. Protein product: CSVERAYSYGYTF.

The chain uses TRBV14 and TRBJ1-2, with D possibly being TRBD1 (6 bases). Germline CDR1 is SGHDN and CDR2 is FVKESK. The CDR3 length is 13 residues. The ends were cut back, 10 bases at V and 6 bases at J, with 18 bases in the middle. CDR3 loop: CATDRYLGDGYTF. The CDR3 DNA reads as TGTGCCACCGACAGGTATTTGGGTGATGGCTACACCTTC. Using reference TRBV14 and TRBJ1-2 for the parts outside the CDR3, the full variable domain is EAGVTQFPSHSVIEKGQTVTLRCDPISGHDNLYWYRRVMGKEIKFLLHFVKESKQDESGMPNNRFLAERTGGTYSTLKVQPAELEDSGVYFCATDRYLGDGYTFGSGTRLTVV.

This chain connects TRBV5-5 to TRBJ1-2; D not certain. Trimming took 0 bases from V and 7 from J, leaving 13 bases between them. The length of the CDR3 is 14 residues. Germline V gene sequence: CDR1 SGHKS, CDR2 YYEKEE (reference sequence). The CDR3 loop is CASSLGGLRAGYTF. The DNA of the CDR3 is TGTGCCAGCAGCTTGGGTGGTTTACGTGCTGGCTACACCTTC.

This clone was counted a few times. V and J are TRBV2 and TRBJ1-2; D is possibly TRBD1 (6 bases). V dropped 9 bases and J dropped 5 bases, with 10 bases sitting between them. This CDR3 is 11 amino acids long. Germline V gene data show CDR1 as SNHLY and CDR2 as FYNNEI. The CDR3 nucleotides are TGTGCCAGTATACAGGGTTATGGCTACACCTTC. This translates into CASIQGYGYTF. Together with reference TRBV2 and TRBJ1-2, the CDR3 gives the full variable domain: EPEVTQTPSHQVTQMGQEVILRCVPISNHLYFYWYRQILGQKVEFLVSFYNNEISEKSEIFDDQFSVERPDGSNFTLKIRSTKLEDSAMYFCASIQGYGYTFGSGTRLTVV.

The rearrangement joins TRBV19 to TRBJ2-3, with no clear D. The CDR3 extends over 13 amino acids. Germline assignment: CDR1 LNHDA and CDR2 SQIVND (reference sequence). V dropped 8 bases and J dropped 4 bases, with 13 bases sitting between them. CDR3 protein: CASSGVSADTQYF. In DNA form, the CDR3 reads TGTGCCAGTTCAGGAGTTTCGGCAGATACGCAGTATTTT.

This CDR3 reads CASSLALREANVLTF. The CDR3 DNA follows: TGTGCCAGCAGCTTAGCCCTAAGAGAGGCCAACGTCCTGACTTTC. The rearrangement joins TRBV7-9 to TRBJ2-6; D unresolved. Germline V gene lookup returns CDR1 SEHNR and CDR2 FQNEAQ (reference sequence). Trimming removed 0 bases from V and 6 bases from J, with 9 bases in between. The CDR3 has 15 amino acids.

The rearrangement joins TRBV7-9 to TRBJ2-7, with TRBD2 matching over 7 bases. Germline CDR1 and CDR2: SEHNR and FQNEAQ (reference sequence). V was clipped by 1 base and J by 5 bases; unmatched bases: 5. CDR3 size: 14 residues. The DNA of the CDR3 is TGTGCCAGCAGCTTAGTGACGGGAGGCAACGAGCAGTACTTC. Translating gives CASSLVTGGNEQYF.

This chain links TRBV30 with TRBJ2-3; TRBD2 aligns across 8 bases. In germline, CDR1 is GTSNPN, CDR2 SVGIG (reference sequence). V shed 7 bases, J shed 4 bases, and the junction held 7 bases outside the gene matches. The CDR3 runs 13 residues. Here the CDR3 reads CASGLDAADTQYF. CDR3 in DNA: TGTGCCTCGGGACTAGATGCCGCAGATACGCAGTATTTT.

The V call is TRBV7-9, the J call TRBJ1-1; D ambiguous. CDR1 and CDR2 from the germline V gene are SEHNR and FQNEAQ (reference sequence). The ends were cut back, 1 base at V and 6 bases at J, with 9 bases in the middle. The CDR3 has 13 residues. The CDR3 loop is CASSLDWWAEAFF. The CDR3 DNA reads TGTGCCAGCAGCTTAGACTGGTGGGCTGAAGCTTTCTTT.

This sequence joins TRBV27 and TRBJ1-4; the D is unclear. This CDR3 region has 13 residues. Trimming took off 6 bases at V and 6 bases at J, with 11 bases between the two ends. Germline V gene data show CDR1 as MNHEY and CDR2 as SMNVEV (reference sequence). The CDR3: CASRWVGDEKLFF. The CDR3 bases are TGTGCCAGCAGATGGGTGGGCGATGAAAAACTGTTTTTT.

The rearrangement joins TRBV6-6 to TRBJ2-5, with D perhaps matching TRBD2 (6 bases). V was clipped by 2 bases and J by 4 bases, with 14 bases between them. The CDR3 loop spans 15 amino acids. Germline CDR1 and CDR2: MNHNY and SVGAGI (reference sequence). DNA of the CDR3: TGTGCCAGCAGTTACCCCGGAGGGCCAGGAGAGACCCAGTACTTC. Its translation is CASSYPGGPGETQYF.

V usage is TRBV19 and J usage is TRBJ2-1; 7 positions match TRBD1. Losses at the gene ends were 5 bases for V and 6 bases for J; bases not matched to a gene: 19. The germline gives CDR1 LNHDA, CDR2 SQIVND (reference sequence). The CDR3 has 18 amino acids. CDR3 residues: CASSFTLPWTGSGNEQFF. CDR3 nucleotide sequence: TGTGCCAGTAGTTTCACCCTCCCCTGGACAGGCTCTGGCAATGAGCAGTTCTTC.

This chain connects TRBV19 to TRBJ2-1, with D perhaps matching TRBD1 (8 bases). CDR3 size: 17 residues. Germline lookup yields CDR1 LNHDA and CDR2 SQIVND (reference sequence). V lost 2 bases, J lost 1 base, and 15 bases lay in between. The CDR3 protein is CASSIWERDRSYNEQFF. In nucleotides, the CDR3 is TGTGCCAGTAGTATATGGGAGCGGGACAGGTCCTACAATGAGCAGTTCTTC.

The chain links TRBV7-9 to TRBJ2-7; D is possibly TRBD2 (6 bases). The CDR3 is 14 residues long. Trimming pared 7 bases from V and 0 bases from J, leaving 13 bases between. Germline V lookup: CDR1 SEHNR, CDR2 FQNEAQ (reference sequence). Here the CDR3 DNA reads TGTGCCAGCACCCCGGGACTGAGCTCCTACGAGCAGTACTTC. Protein product: CASTPGLSSYEQYF.

This clone has a handful of counts. The chain links TRBV5-6 to TRBJ2-7; D might be TRBD2 (5 bases). Trimming left V 2 bases short and J 5 bases short, with 11 bases between. CDR1 SGHDT and CDR2 YYEEEE come from the germline V gene. The CDR3 runs to 13 residues. DNA for the CDR3: TGTGCCAGCAGCTTAGTTTTCGGGGACGAGCAGTACTTC. It translates to CASSLVFGDEQYF.

This chain uses TRBV6-1 with TRBJ2-1, with 8 bases that match TRBD2. In germline, CDR1 is MNHNS, CDR2 SASEGT. With 1 base clipped from V and 10 bases from J, the junction kept 6 bases outside the gene matches. This CDR3 spans 14 amino acids. This chain's CDR3 is CASSEGVAGNEQFF. The CDR3, as DNA: TGTGCCAGCAGTGAAGGAGTAGCGGGAAACGAGCAGTTCTTC.

The gene calls are TRBV27 and TRBJ2-1, with 12 bases identical to TRBD1. V shed 2 bases, J shed 4 bases, and the junction held 3 bases outside the gene matches. Germline V lookup: CDR1 MNHEY, CDR2 SMNVEV (reference sequence). The CDR3 is made up of 16 amino acids. The CDR3 nucleotides are TGTGCCAGCAGTTTAACGGGACAGGGGGCTTACAATGAGCAGTTCTTC. Amino acids: CASSLTGQGAYNEQFF.

The V call is TRBV28, the J call TRBJ2-7; the match to TRBD2 covers 7 bases. Trimming at V came to 0 bases and at J to 4 bases, leaving 9 bases not matched to a gene. Germline-derived CDR1 and CDR2 are MDHEN and SYDVKM. The CDR3 has 16 amino acids. In DNA form, the CDR3 reads TGTGCCAGCAGTTTATGGGGAGGGCCTGTAAGGTACGAGCAGTACTTC. It is translated as CASSLWGGPVRYEQYF.

The chain carries TRBV27 and TRBJ1-2; no reliable D call. Germline loops: CDR1 MNHEY, CDR2 SMNVEV (reference sequence). CDR3 size: 13 residues. Deletions cut 5 bases from V and 5 bases from J, with 12 bases between. In nucleotides, the CDR3 is TGTGCCAGCAGTCCCGTGGCGGTTTATGGCTACACCTTC. Its translation: CASSPVAVYGYTF.

This chain joins TRBV28 and TRBJ2-1; D is perhaps TRBD1 (6 bases). This CDR3 comprises 17 residues. Between the trimmed V and J ends, which lost 5 bases and 4 bases, there was a span of 21 bases. Germline loops: CDR1 MDHEN, CDR2 SYDVKM. CDR3 bases: TGTGCCAGCAGTACGAGATCCCGGGACACAATTTACAATGAGCAGTTCTTC. It codes for CASSTRSRDTIYNEQFF.

There are a few counts of this clone. The chain joins TRBV19 to TRBJ1-1; D is ambiguous. CDR1 and CDR2 (germline): LNHDA, SQIVND (reference sequence). The CDR3 has 11 residues. V dropped 6 bases and J dropped 5 bases, with 7 bases sitting between them. CDR3 residues: CASRSWTEAFF. Here the CDR3 DNA reads TGTGCCAGTAGGTCCTGGACTGAAGCTTTCTTT.